What follows is one TCR beta chain and its context. The libraries were made with immunoSEQ v3. The repertoire was sequenced with immunoSEQ multiplex PCR; TCRdb's copy has only in-frame clones and lacks some. In the table there are about 55,000 clones, about 81% of which are singletons. The sample's time point: pre-treatment sample, taken before nivolumab and TIL therapy. Patients were adults with stage 4 NSCLC. These data come from a study of TIL therapy for anti-PD-1-resistant metastatic lung cancer. At the level of the study: Progressing patients received lymphodepletion, expanded TIL infusion and IL-2.

The CDR3 length is 13 residues. The germline CDR1 and CDR2 sequences are SGDLS and YYNGEE. V was clipped by 2 bases and J by 5 bases, with 10 bases between them. The clonotype comes from a person aged 25 to 80 with non-small cell lung cancer. This sample comprised blood, obtained at baseline. The rearrangement links TRBV9 to TRBJ2-5, with D maybe TRBD2 (6 bases). For the CDR3, the DNA is TGTGCCAGCAGCGTCGCGGGACGGGAGACCCAGTACTTC. Protein product: CASSVAGRETQYF.